The clone carrying this TCR beta chain appeared many times. Its antigen is currently unknown. The source of the sample is a study of blood T cells in healthy people across ages. Study-wide points: Both higher diversity and more naive CD4+ cells marked long-lived donors when set against aged donors.

Primers used in a second PCR of about 6 to 11 cycles were a sample-barcoded 5' primer and a J-beta primer mix. No fewer than 3 million CDR3-containing paired-end reads came from each sample. TCRdb ran MiXCR on the 5' RACE reads and lists one entry per CDR3 protein. This sample yields 870,000 or so distinct CDR3 sequences, of which under 35% are seen a single time; approximately 15% belongs to the top ten. The CDR3 sequence is 14 residues long. CDR1 is SGHVS, CDR2 FQNEAQ, per germline. The ends lost 4 bases at V and 8 bases at J; junction bases unmatched: 5. The V call is TRBV7-8, the J call TRBJ2-1; 10 bases are a match to TRBD1. Sequenced: blood. This receptor was obtained from a woman older than 75 in good health. The DNA for the CDR3 is TGTGCCAGCAGCTCCCCGGGACAGGGGCATGAGCAGTTCTTC. This codes for CASSSPGQGHEQFF.